The T cell receptor (beta chain) under discussion was sequenced for a study of T and B cells in COVID-19 patients. The overall study: Peripheral blood came from COVID-19 patients with active infection or after recovery. Median age was approximately 35 years in the recovered cohort and 67 years in the active-infection cohort. Broader study findings: CD4+, regulatory T cell, CD8+ and sorted SARS-CoV-2-responsive or tetramer+ T cells were not yet sequenced.

Multiplex PCR with BIOMED2 TRB-A/B primer pools amplified TRB rearrangements. TCRdb analysed the multiplex PCR reads with MiXCR anew, one entry per CDR3 protein. The sample carries 6,000 or so distinct CDR3 sequences, 33% recorded once. Worth noting for this clonotype: Its matching antigen is unknown.

TRB was amplified from about 250-500 ng of blood genomic DNA. The CDR3 loop spans 16 amino acids. From germline, CDR1 is MNHEY and CDR2 SVGAGI. The ends were cut back, 1 base at V and 7 bases at J, with 17 bases in the middle. The sample was blood. This TCR was recovered from a human donor with active COVID-19. J is TRBJ1-5 and V is TRBV6-5; D is unresolved. CDR3 sequence reads: CASSYLGGSVRQPQHF. The CDR3 nucleotides are TGTGCCAGCAGTTACTTGGGCGGATCGGTCAGGCAGCCCCAGCATTTT.